Sequencing of this T cell receptor (beta chain) was carried out in a study of post-analysis software for immune sequencing data. For the study at large: Progressive-relapsing, secondary progressive and relapsing-remitting multiple sclerosis were among the disease courses included.

As regards this clonotype: What it recognizes is unknown.

Unique molecular identifiers had been added to the TCR beta cDNA libraries. TCRdb independently ran MiXCR on the PCR reads; one entry per CDR3 protein. The sample has almost 700,000 distinct CDR3 sequences, approximately 60% seen once; the top ten hold about 11%. The CDR3 is made up of 16 amino acids. The germline V gene has CDR1 SGHTA and CDR2 FQGNSA. Trimming took off 4 bases at V and 11 bases at J, with 26 bases between the two ends. Regarding the study as a whole: Batch-mates among the samples co-clustered strongly by F measure. Controls showed significantly higher normalized Chao1 diversity than did multiple sclerosis patients. Patients had higher frequencies than controls of five TRBV segments, including TRBV5-6, TRBV5-1 and TRBV20-1.

The chain recombines TRBV7-2 with TRBJ2-5, with a possible D match to TRBD2 (7 bases). What was sequenced was blood. This TCR was recovered from a girl aged 2 to 9 with multiple sclerosis. CDR3 amino acids: CASSSIGGGYTDEQYF. CDR3 coding DNA: TGTGCCAGCAGCTCAATAGGGGGGGGGTATACCGATGAGCAGTACTTC.